This T cell receptor beta chain was identified during a study of OX40 agonist ivuxolimab in advanced cancers. For the study at large: Patients were 82.7% male with ages roughly 20 to 85, mean about 65. Broader study findings: On average, CD8+ T cells had more expanded clones than CD4+. Some nonresponders additionally presented with little normalized T-cell clonal expansion.

Concerning this clone itself: The antigen is unknown.

With baseline, cycle 4 day 1, and cycle 7 day 1 as timepoints, blood was sampled. Libraries were prepared by immunoSEQ multiplex PCR; TCRdb keeps only in-frame clonotypes and omits some of them. The sample records tens of thousands of clones, 70% to 90% being singletons. This specimen consisted of CD4+ or CD8+ T cells sorted from blood, obtained in a trial of the OX40 agonist ivuxolimab. This TCR was recovered from an adult with an advanced solid tumor such as melanoma, head and neck, liver or kidney cancer.

The CDR3 loop is CASSYSRQHYEQYF. DNA for the CDR3: TGTGCCAGCAGTTACTCCAGACAGCACTACGAGCAGTACTTC. The chain employs TRBV6-5 and TRBJ2-7; TRBD1 might be the D (5 bases). The CDR3 runs to 14 residues. V was cut by 0 bases and J by 3 bases, with 9 bases left in between. Per germline, CDR1 MNHEY and CDR2 SVGAGI.